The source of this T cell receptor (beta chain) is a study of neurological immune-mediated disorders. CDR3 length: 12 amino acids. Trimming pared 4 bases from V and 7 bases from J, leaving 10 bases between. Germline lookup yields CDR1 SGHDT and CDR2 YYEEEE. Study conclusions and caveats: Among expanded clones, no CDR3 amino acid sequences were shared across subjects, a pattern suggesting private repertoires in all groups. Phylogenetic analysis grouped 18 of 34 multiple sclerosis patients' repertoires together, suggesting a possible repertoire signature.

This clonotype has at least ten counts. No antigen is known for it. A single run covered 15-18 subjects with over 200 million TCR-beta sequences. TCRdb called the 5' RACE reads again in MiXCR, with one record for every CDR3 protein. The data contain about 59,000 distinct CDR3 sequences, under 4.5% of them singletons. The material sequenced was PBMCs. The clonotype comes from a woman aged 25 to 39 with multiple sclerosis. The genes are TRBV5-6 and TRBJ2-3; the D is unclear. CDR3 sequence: CASSQRRYTQYF. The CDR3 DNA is TGTGCCAGCAGCCAAAGACGATATACGCAGTATTTT.